A selection of T cell receptor beta chains follows, all from one sample in a study of blood T cell repertoires in COVID-19. Profiling relied on immunoSEQ multiplex PCR, and the TCRdb table lists in-frame clones only, not all of them. The sample lists about 53,000 clones, about 86% occurring once. The specimen sequenced was peripheral blood. The receptors shown here come from a man aged 45-65 years with acute or convalescent COVID-19. Both conserved end residues are part of each CDR3. Each record gives: V gene, clone size, D gene, CDR3 length, J gene, CDR3 DNA, CDR3 protein. D genes are given only for firm matches. Clone size appears in some rows only: once, few, many, or a class for an expanded clone.

>TRBV16|NA|NA|13|TRBJ2-1
TGTGCCAGCAGCCAAGACAGGTACAATGAGCAGTTCTTC
CASSQDRYNEQFF
>TRBV18|few|TRBD1|19|TRBJ2-5
TGTGCCAGCTCACCACTCGGACAGGGGGCGGGTTCTCCGCAAGAGACCCAGTACTTC
CASSPLGQGAGSPQETQYF
>TRBV2|NA|NA|14|TRBJ1-2
TGTGCCAGCAGTGTTGTCGCGTCGGGAAGGGGCTACACCTTC
CASSVVASGRGYTF
>TRBV11-3|NA|TRBD2|13|TRBJ2-7
TGTGCCACCCGGGGGGAAGGGACCTACGAGCAGTACTTC
CATRGEGTYEQYF
>TRBV25-1|NA|NA|14|TRBJ1-6
TGTGCCAGCAGTGACCTAACCTATAATTCACCCCTCCACTTT
CASSDLTYNSPLHF
>TRBV7-7|NA|TRBD2|15|TRBJ2-3
TGTGCTAGCAGCCCCCTCGGGGGGAAAACAGATACGCAGTATTTT
CASSPLGGKTDTQYF
>TRBV28|NA|NA|14|TRBJ2-3
TGTGCCAGCAGTTTACTGCAGGGCACAGATACGCAGTATTTT
CASSLLQGTDTQYF
>TRBV23-1|NA|NA|16|TRBJ2-1
TGCGCCAGCAGCCCCTGGACCGGGAGCTCCTACAATGAGCAGTTCTTC
CASSPWTGSSYNEQFF
>TRBV4-1|once|NA|13|TRBJ1-6
TGCGCCAGCTCGGAACAGGTTTCTTCACCCCTCCACTTT
CASSEQVSSPLHF
>TRBV6-5|NA|TRBD1|15|TRBJ1-5
TGTGCCAGCAGCAAATACAGGGGAAGCAATCAGCCCCAGCATTTT
CASSKYRGSNQPQHF
>TRBV29-1|NA|NA|14|TRBJ1-4
TGCAGCGTCGCGGGGGGGGGCGCATGGGAAAAACTGTTTTTT
CSVAGGGAWEKLFF
>TRBV6-5|NA|TRBD1|15|TRBJ2-5
TGTGCCAGCAGGGCCGTTAGACAGGGGACAGAGACCCAGTACTTC
CASRAVRQGTETQYF
>TRBV27|once|NA|13|TRBJ2-3
TGTGCCAGCAGGGGTCTAGTTACAGATACGCAGTATTTT
CASRGLVTDTQYF
>TRBV9|few|TRBD1|14|TRBJ1-1
TGTGCCAGCAGCCCGACAGGGGGCAAGGCTGAAGCTTTCTTT
CASSPTGGKAEAFF
>TRBV7-9|once|TRBD2|18|TRBJ2-7
TGTGCCAGCAGCTCGGGACTAGCGGGAACCACTAAACCCTACGAGCAGTACTTC
CASSSGLAGTTKPYEQYF
>TRBV9|NA|TRBD2|15|TRBJ2-3
TGTGCCAGCAGTCCCGGACTAGCGCCGACAGATACGCAGTATTTT
CASSPGLAPTDTQYF
>TRBV6-5|NA|NA|14|TRBJ1-5
TGTGCCAGCAGTAACGACAGGTCCAATCAGCCCCAGCATTTT
CASSNDRSNQPQHF
>TRBV4-2|NA|TRBD1|17|TRBJ1-4
TGTGCCAGCAGCCGCGCCCCGCGGGACAGGCCTAATGAAAAACTGTTTTTT
CASSRAPRDRPNEKLFF
>TRBV11-3|NA|TRBD2|16|TRBJ2-5
TGTGCCAGCAGCTTTCGGACTAGCGGGATAGGGGAGACCCAGTACTTC
CASSFRTSGIGETQYF
>TRBV18|NA|NA|15|TRBJ1-3
TGTGCCAGCTCACCAACAGGGTCCTCTGGAAACACCATATATTTT
CASSPTGSSGNTIYF
>TRBV12-3/TRBV12-4|NA|TRBD1|13|TRBJ2-4
TGTGCCAGCGGACAGGGGGCCAAAAACATTCAGTACTTC
CASGQGAKNIQYF
>TRBV6-5|NA|NA|13|TRBJ2-7
TGTGCCAGCAGTTCTCGGCGGCTTTGGGAGCAGTACTTC
CASSSRRLWEQYF
>TRBV5-1|NA|NA|16|TRBJ2-6
TGCGCCAGCAGCTTCGTAGGGAGCTCTGGGGCCAACGTCCTGACTTTC
CASSFVGSSGANVLTF
>TRBV27|few|NA|16|TRBJ1-1
TGTGCCAGCAGTTTATTCCATGGGGTCGGGGACACTGAAGCTTTCTTT
CASSLFHGVGDTEAFF
>TRBV5-6|NA|TRBD1|14|TRBJ2-7
TGTGCCAGCAGCTGGGGACAGTCCATGTACGAGCAGTACTTC
CASSWGQSMYEQYF
>TRBV29-1|NA|TRBD1|14|TRBJ1-2
TGCAGCGTGGTTGGACAGGGGCCTAACTATGGCTACACCTTC
CSVVGQGPNYGYTF
>TRBV3-1/TRBV3-2|NA|TRBD1|15|TRBJ1-1
TGTGCCAGCAGCCAAGGAGACAGGGGGAACACTGAAGCTTTCTTT
CASSQGDRGNTEAFF
>TRBV5-4|NA|TRBD2|18|TRBJ2-7
TGTGCCAGCAGCTTGGGTTCTAGCGGGAGGGCTTTGGATTACGAGCAGTACTTC
CASSLGSSGRALDYEQYF
>TRBV5-1|NA|NA|11|TRBJ2-1
TGCGCCAGCAGCATAGACAGGGAGCAGTTCTTC
CASSIDREQFF
>TRBV9|once|TRBD1|14|TRBJ1-1
TGTGCCAGCAGCTCGAGGACAGGGAACACTGAAGCTTTCTTT
CASSSRTGNTEAFF
>TRBV7-2|NA|TRBD1|13|TRBJ2-7
TGTGCCAGCAGCAATGACAGGGCCTACGAGCAGTACTTC
CASSNDRAYEQYF
>TRBV28|once|NA|14|TRBJ1-1
TGTGCCAGCAGTTTAGGCGGGACGAACACTGAAGCTTTCTTT
CASSLGGTNTEAFF